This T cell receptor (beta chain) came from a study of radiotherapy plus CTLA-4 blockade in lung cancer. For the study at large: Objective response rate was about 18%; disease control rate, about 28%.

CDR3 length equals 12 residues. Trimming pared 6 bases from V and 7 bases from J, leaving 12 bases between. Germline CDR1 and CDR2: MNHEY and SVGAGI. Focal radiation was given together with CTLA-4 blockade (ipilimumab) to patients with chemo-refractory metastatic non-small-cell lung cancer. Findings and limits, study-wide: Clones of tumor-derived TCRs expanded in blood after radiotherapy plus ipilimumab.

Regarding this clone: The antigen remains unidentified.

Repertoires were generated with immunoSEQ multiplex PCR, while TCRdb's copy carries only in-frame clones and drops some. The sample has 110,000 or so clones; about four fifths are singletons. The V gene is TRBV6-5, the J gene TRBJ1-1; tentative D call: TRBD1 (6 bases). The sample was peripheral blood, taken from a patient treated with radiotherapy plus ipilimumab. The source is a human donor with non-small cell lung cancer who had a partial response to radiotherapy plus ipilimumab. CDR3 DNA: TGTGCCAGCAGACCTGGGGGCTATGAAGCTTTCTTT. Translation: CASRPGGYEAFF.